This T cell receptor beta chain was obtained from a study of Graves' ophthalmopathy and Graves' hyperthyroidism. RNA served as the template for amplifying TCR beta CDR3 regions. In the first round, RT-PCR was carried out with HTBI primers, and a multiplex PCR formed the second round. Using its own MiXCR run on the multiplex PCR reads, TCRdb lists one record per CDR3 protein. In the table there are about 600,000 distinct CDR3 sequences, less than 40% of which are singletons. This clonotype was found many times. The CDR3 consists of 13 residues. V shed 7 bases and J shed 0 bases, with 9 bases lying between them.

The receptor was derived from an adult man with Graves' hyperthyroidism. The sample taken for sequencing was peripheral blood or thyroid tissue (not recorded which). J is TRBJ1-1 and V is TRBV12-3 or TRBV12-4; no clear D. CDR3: CASTIRLNTEAFF. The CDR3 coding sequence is TGTGCCAGCACTATCAGGCTGAACACTGAAGCTTTCTTT.